This T cell receptor (beta chain) was found in a study of early T cells in non-severe SARS-CoV-2 infection. TCRdb ran MiXCR on the 5' RACE reads and lists one entry per CDR3 protein. The data contain just under 85,000 distinct CDR3 sequences, about 9.4% of them singletons. Trimming left V 6 bases short and J 4 bases short, with 8 bases between. CDR3 length: 12 residues. Germline assignment: CDR1 KGHSH and CDR2 LQKENI. This clonotype appeared many times. This sample comprised whole blood, obtained at baseline. This TCR derives from an adult who was a healthcare worker with PCR-confirmed SARS-CoV-2 infection or an uninfected control (not recorded which). J is TRBJ2-3 and V is TRBV18; D is unresolved. CDR3 amino acids: CASSPWSDTQYF. CDR3 DNA: TGTGCCAGCTCCCCCTGGTCAGATACGCAGTATTTT.